This T cell receptor beta chain was profiled in a study of blood T cell repertoires in COVID-19. Whole-study context: In each case, the material was cDNA or gDNA derived from T cells, B-cell-depleted T cells, or PBMCs.

Assay: immunoSEQ multiplex PCR; the TCRdb copy retains only in-frame clones and omits some. In the table there are approximately 190,000 clones, roughly 82% of which are singletons. The length of the CDR3 is 16 residues. In germline, CDR1 is ENHRY, CDR2 SYGVKD. Unmatched junction bases numbered 4, after V lost 0 bases and J lost 2 bases. The sequence derives from a woman aged 60 to 75 with COVID-19, enrolled during active disease. Sequencing was performed on peripheral blood. J is TRBJ2-3 and V is TRBV10-3; 8 bases are a match to TRBD1. The CDR3 bases are TGTGCCATCAGTGAGTCCGGGACAGGCGTCACAGATACGCAGTATTTT. Translation: CAISESGTGVTDTQYF.